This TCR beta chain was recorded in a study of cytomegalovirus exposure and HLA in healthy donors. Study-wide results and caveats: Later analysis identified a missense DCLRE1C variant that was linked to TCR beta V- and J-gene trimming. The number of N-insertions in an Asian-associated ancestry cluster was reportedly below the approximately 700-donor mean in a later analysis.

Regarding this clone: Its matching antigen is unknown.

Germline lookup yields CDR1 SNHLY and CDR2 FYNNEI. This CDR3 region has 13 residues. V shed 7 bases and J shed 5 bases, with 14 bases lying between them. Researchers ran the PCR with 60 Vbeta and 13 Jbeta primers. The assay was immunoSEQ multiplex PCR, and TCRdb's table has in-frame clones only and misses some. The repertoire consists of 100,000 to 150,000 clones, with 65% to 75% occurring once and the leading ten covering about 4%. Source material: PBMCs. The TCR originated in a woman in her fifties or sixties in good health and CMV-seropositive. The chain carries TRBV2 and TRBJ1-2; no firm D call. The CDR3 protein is CASKLGRTYGYTF. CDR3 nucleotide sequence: TGTGCCAGCAAGCTCGGGCGGACTTATGGCTACACCTTC.